This T cell receptor beta chain is drawn from a study of T cell repertoires in cytomegalovirus infection. As for the study in general: CMV epitopes used comprised recently identified HLA-C-restricted ones and well-studied HLA-B-restricted ones. Public TCR beta signatures provided an indication of both CMV infection and a matching HLA type.

This clonotype occurred a few times. What it recognizes is unknown. Deletions cut 4 bases from V and 8 bases from J, with 14 bases between. CDR3 length: 14 amino acids. Germline values: CDR1 MNHEY, CDR2 SVGEGT. TCRdb reprocessed the reads with MiXCR, giving one entry per CDR3 protein. The repertoire has about 920,000 distinct CDR3 sequences, 30% to 40% of them found once; the top ten carry over 13%. The study, taken as a whole, reports: CMV-specific TCR beta clonotypes restricted by HLA-C dominated the ex vivo response. Accumulated public TCR beta family frequency recognized individuals carrying CMV together with the relevant HLA.

The sample was cultured CD8+ T cells from PBMCs, taken from culture after CMV antigen stimulation. The chain couples TRBV6-2 or TRBV6-3 to TRBJ1-4; D not resolved. The TCR originated in a human donor in good health (CMV status not recorded). Some clones in this sample may be carry-over from other donors' samples. CDR3 bases: TGTGCCAGCAGTTCCAGCGAGGCCCGGGAAAAACTGTTTTTT. Protein product: CASSSSEAREKLFF.